Below are 21 T cell receptor beta chains sequenced from a single sample in a study of T cell repertoires in cytomegalovirus infection. TCRdb ran MiXCR on the reads and lists one entry per CDR3 protein. The sample lists about 360,000 distinct CDR3 sequences; approximately 18% were seen once. Sequencing was performed on PBMCs. The receptor set was obtained from a human donor in good health (CMV status not recorded). Some clones in this sample may be carry-over from other donors' samples.

This clonotype has a count of ten or more. V and J are TRBV11-3 and TRBJ2-5; 7 bases align to TRBD1. With 5 bases clipped from V and 7 bases from J, the junction kept 7 bases outside the gene matches. CDR3 length: 13 residues. CDR1 and CDR2 from the germline V gene are SGHNT and YENEEA. CDR3 in amino acids: CASSAGQDMTQYF. CDR3 coding DNA: TGTGCCAGCAGCGCCGGACAGGACATGACCCAGTACTTC.

The chain is built from TRBV6-6 and TRBJ1-3; a weak D match, TRBD1 (5 bases). The germline V gene has CDR1 MNHNY and CDR2 SVGAGI (reference sequence). The CDR3 runs 16 residues. Trimming pared 7 bases from V and 0 bases from J, leaving 16 bases between. CDR3 bases: TGTGCCAGCAATCGGGGGACTGCACACTCTGGAAACACCATATATTTT. Residues: CASNRGTAHSGNTIYF.

The V and J genes are TRBV25-1 and TRBJ1-5; D is unresolved. CDR1 is MGHDK and CDR2 is SYGVNS in the germline V gene. This CDR3 comprises 11 residues. V shed 9 bases and J shed 4 bases, with 7 bases lying between them. This CDR3 reads CASGDNQPQHF. CDR3 coding DNA: TGTGCCAGTGGGGATAATCAGCCCCAGCATTTT.

This clonotype was counted between two and nine times. The chain joins TRBV20-1 to TRBJ2-7; 10 positions match TRBD2. V dropped 6 bases and J dropped 4; count of bases not matched to a gene: 3. This CDR3 comprises 12 residues. Germline values: CDR1 DFQATT, CDR2 SNEGSKA (reference sequence). This CDR3 reads CSATSGDYEQYF. CDR3 DNA sequence: TGCAGTGCCACTAGCGGGGATTACGAGCAGTACTTC.

This clonotype was counted at least ten times. This chain joins TRBV28 and TRBJ1-2; D possibly corresponds to TRBD1 (6 bases). CDR1 is MDHEN, CDR2 SYDVKM, per germline. The V end lost 6 bases, the J end lost 8 bases, and 22 bases lay between the germline ends. The CDR3 loop spans 15 amino acids. CDR3 loop: CASRLRTTGEPGYTF. CDR3 in DNA: TGTGCCAGCAGGCTTAGGACGACAGGCGAGCCAGGCTACACCTTC.

This chain connects TRBV20-1 to TRBJ2-3, with 7 bases fitting TRBD2. The CDR3 consists of 14 residues. Germline lookup yields CDR1 DFQATT and CDR2 SNEGSKA (reference sequence). The CDR3 reads CTAGFGGGTDTQYF. Here the CDR3 DNA reads TGCACCGCCGGGTTTGGGGGAGGGACAGATACGCAGTATTTT.

This clonotype was seen many times. V usage is TRBV7-2 and J usage is TRBJ1-3; D ambiguous. The CDR3 loop spans 13 amino acids. The V gene lost 4 bases and the J gene lost 8 bases, with 12 bases spanning the gap. The germline CDR1 and CDR2 sequences are SGHTA and FQGNSA. DNA of the CDR3: TGTGCCAGCAGCTCGAGGGAGGGTGACACCATATATTTT. Translating it yields CASSSREGDTIYF. Full variable domain (remainder filled in from reference TRBV7-2 and TRBJ1-3): GAGVSQSPSNKVTEKGKDVELRCDPISGHTALYWYRQSLGQGLEFLIYFQGNSAPDKSGLPSDRFSAERTGGSVSTLTIQRTQQEDSAVYLCASSSREGDTIYFGEGSWLTVV.

The J gene is TRBJ2-7, the V gene TRBV20-1; 11 bases map to TRBD2. Looked up from germline, CDR1 is DFQATT and CDR2 is SNEGSKA (reference sequence). V was pared by 6 bases and J by 5 bases, with 0 bases of the junction left unmatched. The CDR3 is 11 residues long. The CDR3 nucleotides read TGCAGTGCGGGACTAGCGGACGAGCAGTACTTC. This encodes CSAGLADEQYF.

The V gene is TRBV12-3 or TRBV12-4, the J gene TRBJ2-7, with D perhaps matching TRBD2 (5 bases). V dropped 5 bases and J dropped 9 bases, with 17 bases sitting between them. This CDR3 is 13 amino acids long. The chain's CDR3 is CASSTPGSPRQYF. In DNA, the CDR3 is TGTGCCAGCAGTACCCCGGGGTCGCCTAGGCAGTACTTC.

Ten or more counts support this clonotype. The chain has TRBV7-2 and TRBJ2-3, with D hard to call. From germline, CDR1 is SGHTA and CDR2 FQGNSA. With 3 bases removed from V and 4 bases from J, the gap between germline ends came to 8 bases. The CDR3 is 13 amino acids. The CDR3 DNA is TGTGCCAGCAGCTTTGATAGGGCAGATACGCAGTATTTT. Amino acids: CASSFDRADTQYF.

This clonotype was found many times. The chain combines TRBV12-3 or TRBV12-4 with TRBJ2-3; D gene uncertain. The CDR3 totals 14 residues. V was shortened by 3 bases and J by 2 bases, with 9 bases between the two germline ends. CDR3 DNA sequence: TGTGCCAGCAGTTTTTCTACCGACACAGATACGCAGTATTTT. It specifies CASSFSTDTDTQYF.

This chain joins TRBV12-3 or TRBV12-4 and TRBJ2-1, with 13 bases identical to TRBD2. The junction had 7 bases not matched to a gene; V was cut back by 6 bases and J by 8 bases. The CDR3 sequence is 15 residues long. Here the CDR3 DNA reads TGTGCCAGCAGCTTCACTAGCGGGAGGGCCGATGAGCAGTTCTTC. It encodes CASSFTSGRADEQFF.

Ten or more counts support this clonotype. This chain uses TRBV14 with TRBJ1-4, with D possibly being TRBD1 (5 bases). The V gene's germline CDR1 is SGHDN and CDR2 FVKESK. The germline V and J ends were trimmed by 1 base and 7 bases, with 16 bases remaining between them. This CDR3 has 16 amino acids. The CDR3 nucleotides are TGTGCCAGCAGCCAAGTCGGTTCAGGGCGCGGTGAAAAACTGTTTTTT. This codes for CASSQVGSGRGEKLFF.

The V call is TRBV6-6, the J call TRBJ2-3; D possibly corresponds to TRBD1 (6 bases). V shed 8 bases and J shed 0 bases, with 36 bases lying between them. CDR1 and CDR2 from the germline V gene are MNHNY and SVGAGI (reference sequence). The CDR3 has 22 amino acids. The DNA of the CDR3 is TGTGCCAGCCGAGTGCCGCCGGGATCGGGACACGGAGAACCGGAAAGCACAGATACGCAGTATTTT. Translation: CASRVPPGSGHGEPESTDTQYF.

This chain joins TRBV5-1 and TRBJ2-7, with TRBD2 matching 7 bases. With 1 base clipped from V and 4 bases from J, the junction kept 5 bases outside the gene matches. CDR1 and CDR2 from the germline V gene are SGHRS and YFSETQ. The CDR3 length is 14 residues. CDR3 DNA: TGCGCCAGCAGCTTGCGGGGGGACTTATACGAGCAGTACTTC. It specifies CASSLRGDLYEQYF.

This clonotype occurred many times. This chain uses TRBV7-2 with TRBJ2-3, with 7 nucleotides matching TRBD2. V shed 1 base and J 2 bases; nucleotides not matched to a gene: 3. CDR3 length: 15 residues. Germline CDR1 is SGHTA and CDR2 is FQGNSA. The DNA for the CDR3 is TGTGCCAGCAGCTTAGAGAGCGGGGCCACAGATACGCAGTATTTT. This codes for CASSLESGATDTQYF.

With respect to this clonotype: One end of the junction varies from germline; a read error may be responsible. J is TRBJ1-2 and V is TRBV6-2 or TRBV6-3; D is uncertain. Germline V gives CDR1 MNHEY, CDR2 SVGEGT. CDR3 length equals 14 residues. This CDR3 is CASKQRPTNYRYTF. The CDR3 DNA sequence: TGTGCCAGCAAACAAAGACCAACTAACTATCGCTACACCTTC.

The chain uses TRBV20-1 and TRBJ1-5; the match to TRBD1 covers 8 bases. V gave up 6 bases and J gave up 6 bases; unmatched junction bases: 10. The CDR3 covers 14 residues. Germline assignment: CDR1 DFQATT and CDR2 SNEGSKA (reference sequence). CDR3 bases: TGCAGTGCAGGACAGGGTGGGGCGGGTCAGCCCCAGCATTTT. Protein sequence: CSAGQGGAGQPQHF.

This clonotype occurred many times. The rearrangement uses TRBV7-6 and TRBJ2-1, with D possibly being TRBD1 or TRBD2 (5 bases each). Trimming cost V 4 bases and J 8 bases, with 12 bases left between them. There are 13 residues in the CDR3. Looked up from germline, CDR1 is SGHVS and CDR2 is FNYEAQ. As DNA, the CDR3 is TGTGCCAGCAGCTCGGTCCTGGGGGATGAGCAGTTCTTC. Translation gives CASSSVLGDEQFF. Drawing the rest from reference TRBV7-6 and TRBJ2-1, the complete variable domain is GAGVSQSPRYKVTKRGQDVALRCDPISGHVSLYWYRQALGQGPEFLTYFNYEAQQDKSGLPNDRFSAERPEGSISTLTIQRTEQRDSAMYRCASSSVLGDEQFFGPGTRLTVL.

The V call is TRBV6-2 or TRBV6-3, the J call TRBJ2-1; 10 positions match TRBD2. This CDR3 has 20 amino acids. The junction had 18 bases not matched to a gene; V was cut back by 4 bases and J by 3 bases. CDR1 is MNHEY and CDR2 is SVGEGT in the germline V gene. The CDR3 region is CASSSRPRLSLAGVYNEQFF. Written as DNA, the CDR3 is TGTGCCAGCAGTTCCCGACCACGACTATCCCTAGCGGGGGTCTACAATGAGCAGTTCTTC.

There are many counts of this clonotype. The chain uses TRBV6-1 and TRBJ1-5; D is undetermined. This CDR3 has 13 amino acids. CDR1 is MNHNS, CDR2 SASEGT, per germline. V dropped 1 base and J dropped 7 bases, with 8 bases sitting between them. DNA for the CDR3: TGTGCCAGCAGTGAAGTGCCTAGGCAGCCCCAGCATTTT. Translating gives CASSEVPRQPQHF.